This TCR beta chain was documented in a study of blood T cell repertoires in COVID-19. Study background: Some COVID-19 samples were acute and others convalescent; all came from the United States, Italy and Spain. From T cells, B-cell-depleted T cells, or PBMCs came the material, which was cDNA or gDNA.

As handled by the study authors: Reference gene primers were amplified, and this amplification served to estimate nucleated cell counts. Clones were read by immunoSEQ multiplex PCR, and TCRdb kept only the in-frame ones, dropping some. V and J calls and clone size come straight from that table; D and trimming were deduced from the DNA. Of a few hundred thousand clones in the sample, about nine tenths are singletons; the top ten hold roughly 6.9%. Germline CDR1 is SGHVS and CDR2 is FQNEAQ. This CDR3 is 16 amino acids long. Germline trimming cut 5 bases from V and 3 bases from J; bases unmatched to any gene: 10.

This sequence originates from a woman aged 25 to 39 who had recovered from COVID-19. This rearrangement joins TRBV7-8 to TRBJ2-7; 10 bases match TRBD1. Sequenced: peripheral blood. DNA for the CDR3: TGTGCCAGCAGCGCACCCTTGGGACAGGGGATCTACGAGCAGTACTTC. Its translation: CASSAPLGQGIYEQYF.